These 21 T cell receptor beta chains came from one sample sequenced in a study of cytomegalovirus exposure and HLA in healthy donors. The PCR made use of 60 Vbeta and 13 Jbeta primers. Measured with immunoSEQ multiplex PCR; TCRdb has only the in-frame clones, and not every one. The data contain 120,000 to 150,000 clones, roughly 80% of them singletons. The sequenced sample was PBMCs. Receptors originate from a male donor in good health and CMV-seronegative.

The gene calls are TRBV21-1 and TRBJ2-3; the table's TRBD2 call for D was not verified on the DNA. TRBV21-1 is classified as a pseudogene. The CDR3 contains 16 residues. The CDR3 DNA sequence: TGTGCCAGCAGCAACGTAAGGAGATCTAGCACAGATACGCAGTATTTT. It is translated as CASSNVRRSSTDTQYF.

V and J are TRBV7-2 and TRBJ1-1; D unresolved. Germline V lookup: CDR1 SGHTA, CDR2 FQGNSA. Trimming stripped 4 bases from V and 0 bases from J, with 15 bases between. The CDR3 length is 16 residues. The CDR3 region is CASSSTGRIMNTEAFF. CDR3 sequence (DNA): TGTGCCAGCAGCTCCACTGGCAGGATTATGAACACTGAAGCTTTCTTT.

J is TRBJ1-2 and V is TRBV7-2, with 7 nucleotides matching TRBD1. The CDR3 length is 17 residues. Germline V gives CDR1 SGHTA, CDR2 FQGNSA. J gave up 6 bases and V 1 base, and 14 bases lay outside the gene matches. The CDR3 spells CASSLVLRQGSADGYTF. CDR3 sequence (DNA): TGTGCCAGCAGCTTAGTTTTAAGACAGGGATCCGCCGATGGCTACACCTTC.

The chain employs TRBV6-5 and TRBJ1-6, with TRBD1 as a possible D gene (6 bases). Germline CDR1 MNHEY, CDR2 SVGAGI. The CDR3 sequence is 15 residues long. V was shortened by 4 bases and J by 8 bases, with 15 bases between the two germline ends. Written as DNA, the CDR3 is TGTGCCAGCAGTTTACGGGGGGACAATTATTCACCCCTCCACTTT. Protein: CASSLRGDNYSPLHF.

This chain connects TRBV7-2 to TRBJ2-3, with 16 bases fitting TRBD2. Germline V lookup: CDR1 SGHTA, CDR2 FQGNSA. This CDR3 contains 17 residues. With V trimmed by 4 bases and J by 3 bases, 4 bases remained unmatched. The CDR3 coding sequence is TGTGCCAGCAGCTGGGGACTAGCGGGGGGGCAAACAGATACGCAGTATTTT. Residues: CASSWGLAGGQTDTQYF.

The chain uses TRBV4-3 and TRBJ2-2, with TRBD2 identical over 7 bases. Germline values: CDR1 LGHNA, CDR2 YSLEER. V dropped 8 bases and J dropped 5; count of bases not matched to a gene: 8. The CDR3 consists of 14 residues. The CDR3 loop is CASRRYGGTGELFF. CDR3 coding DNA: TGCGCCAGCCGGAGATACGGGGGGACCGGGGAGCTGTTTTTT.

The V and J genes are TRBV19 and TRBJ1-1; unclear D gene. Per germline, CDR1 LNHDA and CDR2 SQIVND (reference sequence). Trimming cost V 6 bases and J 1 base, with 6 bases left between them. The CDR3 covers 12 residues. The CDR3 spells CASSRRNTEAFF. CDR3 DNA sequence: TGTGCCAGTAGCCGGAGGAACACTGAAGCTTTCTTT. The whole variable domain, filled in from reference TRBV19 and TRBJ1-1, reads DGGITQSPKYLFRKEGQNVTLSCEQNLNHDAMYWYRQDPGQGLRLIYYSQIVNDFQKGDIAEGYSVSREKKESFPLTVTSAQKNPTAFYLCASSRRNTEAFFGQGTRLTVV.

There are a few counts of this clone. The rearrangement uses TRBV7-8 and TRBJ1-1, with TRBD1 as a possible D gene (6 bases). V was pared by 5 bases and J by 4 bases, with 17 bases between. The germline gives CDR1 SGHVS, CDR2 FQNEAQ. This CDR3 comprises 15 residues. CDR3 region: CASSGPDRWGTEAFF. The CDR3 DNA follows: TGTGCCAGCAGCGGACCAGACAGGTGGGGCACTGAAGCTTTCTTT.

In its sample, this clone was seen once. The chain employs TRBV2 and TRBJ2-2; 8 nucleotides match TRBD1. The CDR3 extends over 14 amino acids. V shed 8 bases, J shed 7 bases, and the junction held 9 bases outside the gene matches. Germline values: CDR1 SNHLY, CDR2 FYNNEI. The CDR3 protein is CASRRDRLGGELFF. The CDR3 DNA sequence: TGTGCCAGCCGCCGGGACAGGTTGGGCGGGGAGCTGTTTTTT.

The V and J genes are TRBV2 and TRBJ2-7; possibly TRBD1 for D (6 bases). The CDR3 sequence is 11 residues long. From germline, CDR1 is SNHLY and CDR2 FYNNEI. Trimming removed 4 bases from V and 8 bases from J, with 9 bases in between. Written as DNA, the CDR3 is TGTGCCAGCAGTGCGGGACATAAGCAGTACTTC. It specifies CASSAGHKQYF.

A few counts support this clone. The chain is built from TRBV10-3 and TRBJ2-1, with D maybe TRBD1 (6 bases). CDR3 length: 17 residues. The ends were cut back, 6 bases at V and 0 bases at J, with 18 bases in the middle. Germline CDR1 ENHRY, CDR2 SYGVKD. The CDR3 is CAISPTGTISSYNEQFF. The CDR3 DNA reads TGTGCCATCAGCCCGACAGGAACAATCAGCTCCTACAATGAGCAGTTCTTC.

V is TRBV30 and J is TRBJ1-1; D is unclear. CDR1 and CDR2 (germline): GTSNPN, SVGIG (reference sequence). This CDR3 region has 13 residues. V was pared by 1 base and J by 5 bases, with 11 bases between. The CDR3 protein is CAWSELEGTEAFF. In DNA, the CDR3 is TGTGCCTGGAGTGAGTTGGAGGGAACTGAAGCTTTCTTT. The variable domain in full, completed from reference TRBV30 and TRBJ1-1, reads SQTIHQWPATLVQPVGSPLSLECTVEGTSNPNLYWYRQAAGRGLQLLFYSVGIGQISSEVPQNLSASRPQDRQFILSSKKLLLSDSGFYLCAWSELEGTEAFFGQGTRLTVV.

The chain uses TRBV7-9 and TRBJ1-6; a weak D match, TRBD1 (6 bases). CDR1 SEHNR and CDR2 FQNEAQ come from the germline V gene (reference sequence). Trimming cost V 5 bases and J 5 bases, with 19 bases left between them. The CDR3 covers 17 residues. The CDR3 here is CASSPPHYRVDNSPLHF. In DNA form, the CDR3 reads TGTGCCAGCAGCCCCCCCCACTACAGGGTTGATAATTCACCCCTCCACTTT.

The chain couples TRBV6-5 to TRBJ1-6, with D possibly matching TRBD1 (6 bases). Trimming shortened V by 7 bases and J by 10 bases, and 14 bases separated the two germline ends. Germline CDR1 and CDR2: MNHEY and SVGAGI. The CDR3 totals 13 residues. The CDR3 spells CASTINRESPLHF. CDR3 sequence (DNA): TGTGCCAGCACTATAAACAGGGAATCACCCCTCCACTTT.

The V and J genes are TRBV5-4 and TRBJ2-5, with 7 bases identical to TRBD1. CDR3 length: 15 residues. Unmatched junction bases numbered 12, after V lost 5 bases and J lost 5 bases. Germline V CDR1 and CDR2: SGHNT, YYREEE (reference sequence). Here the CDR3 DNA reads TGTGCCAGCAGGGAAGGGGGCCCGGAAACGGAGACCCAGTACTTC. It yields the protein CASREGGPETETQYF.

This chain connects TRBV6-4 to TRBJ1-1, with 7 positions matching TRBD1. This CDR3 contains 14 residues. Germline CDR1 is MRHNA and CDR2 is SNTAGT. V trimming: 3 bases; J trimming: 4 bases; junction bases outside the gene matches: 5. The DNA for the CDR3 is TGTGCCAGCAGTGAGAACAGGGGCACCACTGAAGCTTTCTTT. The encoded protein is CASSENRGTTEAFF.

This chain joins TRBV30 and TRBJ2-7; D possibly corresponds to TRBD1 (5 bases). This CDR3 region has 11 residues. Germline V CDR1 and CDR2: GTSNPN, SVGIG (reference sequence). Trimming removed 0 bases from V and 8 bases from J, with 8 bases in between. CDR3 protein: CAWSVQGKQYF. CDR3 in DNA: TGTGCCTGGAGTGTCCAGGGAAAGCAGTACTTC.

V is TRBV18 and J is TRBJ2-5; 10 nucleotides line up with TRBD2. CDR1 is KGHSH, CDR2 LQKENI, per germline. V lost 0 bases and J lost 2; bases outside the gene matches: 6. The CDR3 length is 17 residues. This CDR3 reads CASSPPGKAGGQETQYF. CDR3 DNA sequence: TGTGCCAGCTCACCACCGGGCAAAGCGGGGGGGCAAGAGACCCAGTACTTC.

The gene calls are TRBV6-5 and TRBJ1-2, with a weak D call TRBD1 (6 bases). Germline V gives CDR1 MNHEY, CDR2 SVGAGI. V dropped 6 bases and J dropped 2 bases, with 10 bases sitting between them. The CDR3 is 13 amino acids. The CDR3 loop reads CASRGGGNYGYTF. The CDR3 DNA is TGTGCCAGCAGAGGGGGGGGGAACTATGGCTACACCTTC.

The chain carries TRBV28 and TRBJ1-5; 7 nucleotides match TRBD1. The CDR3 is 15 residues long. The V and J ends lost 6 bases and 3 bases, in that order; junction bases with no gene match: 8. Germline lookup yields CDR1 MDHEN and CDR2 SYDVKM. The CDR3 sequence is CASSPRGVVNQPQHF. The CDR3 nucleotides are TGTGCCAGCAGCCCCAGGGGGGTTGTCAATCAGCCCCAGCATTTT.

J is TRBJ2-7 and V is TRBV4-3; 11 positions agree with TRBD2. This CDR3 contains 15 residues. Germline V gene sequence: CDR1 LGHNA, CDR2 YSLEER. Germline trimming cut 2 bases from V and 6 bases from J; bases unmatched to any gene: 6. CDR3 DNA sequence: TGCGCCAGCAGCCAATCAACTAGCGGGGGACTCGAGCAGTACTTC. Translation: CASSQSTSGGLEQYF.